This T cell receptor beta chain is drawn from a study of OX40 agonist ivuxolimab in advanced cancers. Germline CDR1 is SGHRS and CDR2 is YFSETQ. The V segment lost 4 bases and the J segment 9 bases; nucleotides outside the gene matches: 15. The CDR3 loop spans 17 amino acids. The method was immunoSEQ multiplex PCR; TCRdb's version includes in-frame clones alone and lacks a portion of them. In the table there are roughly 90,000 clones, around 88% of which are singletons. This TCR was sampled from an adult with an advanced solid tumor such as melanoma, head and neck, liver or kidney cancer. This chain uses TRBV5-1 with TRBJ2-5; 13 bases match TRBD2. The input for sequencing was CD4+ or CD8+ T cells sorted from blood, taken in a trial of the OX40 agonist ivuxolimab. The DNA of the CDR3 is TGCGCCAGCAGCCTCGGACTAGCGGGAGATCGGGTAGGGGCCCAGTACTTC. It encodes CASSLGLAGDRVGAQYF.